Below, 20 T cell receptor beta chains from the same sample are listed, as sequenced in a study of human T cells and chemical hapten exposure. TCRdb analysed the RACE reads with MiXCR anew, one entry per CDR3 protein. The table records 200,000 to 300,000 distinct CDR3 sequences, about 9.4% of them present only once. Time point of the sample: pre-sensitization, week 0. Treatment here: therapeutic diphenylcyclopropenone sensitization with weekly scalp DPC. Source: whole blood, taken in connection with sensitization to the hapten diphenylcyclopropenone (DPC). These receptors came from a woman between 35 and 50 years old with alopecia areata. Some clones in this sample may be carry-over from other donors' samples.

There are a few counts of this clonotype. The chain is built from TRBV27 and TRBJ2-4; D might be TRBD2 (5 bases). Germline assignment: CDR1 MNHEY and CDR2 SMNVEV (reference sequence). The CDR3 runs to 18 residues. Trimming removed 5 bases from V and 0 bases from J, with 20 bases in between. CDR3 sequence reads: CASSDVYGIPPAKNIQYF. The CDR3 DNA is TGTGCCAGCAGTGACGTATACGGGATACCTCCAGCCAAAAACATTCAGTACTTC.

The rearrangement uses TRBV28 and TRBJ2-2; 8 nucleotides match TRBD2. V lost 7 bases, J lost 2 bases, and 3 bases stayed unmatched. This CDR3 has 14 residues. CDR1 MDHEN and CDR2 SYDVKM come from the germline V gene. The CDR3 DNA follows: TGTGCCAGCAAGAGGACTAGCAACACCGGGGAGCTGTTTTTT. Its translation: CASKRTSNTGELFF.

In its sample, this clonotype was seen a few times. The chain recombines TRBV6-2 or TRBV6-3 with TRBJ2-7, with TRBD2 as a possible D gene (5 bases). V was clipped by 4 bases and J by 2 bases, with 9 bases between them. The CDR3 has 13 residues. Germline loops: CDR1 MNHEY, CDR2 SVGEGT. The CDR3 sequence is CASSWLGAYEQYF. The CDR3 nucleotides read TGTGCCAGCAGTTGGTTGGGAGCCTACGAGCAGTACTTC.

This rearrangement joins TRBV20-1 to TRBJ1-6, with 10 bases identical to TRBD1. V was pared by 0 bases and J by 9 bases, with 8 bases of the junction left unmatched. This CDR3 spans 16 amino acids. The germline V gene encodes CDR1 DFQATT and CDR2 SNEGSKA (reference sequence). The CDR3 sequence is CSAREPGQGQGSPLHF. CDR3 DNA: TGCAGTGCTAGAGAACCGGGACAGGGGCAGGGTTCACCCCTCCACTTT.

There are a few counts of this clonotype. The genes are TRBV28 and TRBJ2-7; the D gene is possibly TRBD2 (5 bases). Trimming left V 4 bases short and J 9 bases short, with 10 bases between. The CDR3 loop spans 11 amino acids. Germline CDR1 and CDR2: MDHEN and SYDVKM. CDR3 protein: CASSSPRGQYF. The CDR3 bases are TGTGCCAGCAGTTCCCCCCGGGGGCAGTACTTC. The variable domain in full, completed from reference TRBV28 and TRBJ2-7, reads DVKVTQSSRYLVKRTGEKVFLECVQDMDHENMFWYRQDPGLGLRLIYFSYDVKMKEKGDIPEGYSVSREKKERFSLILESASTNQTSMYLCASSSPRGQYFGPGTRLTVT.

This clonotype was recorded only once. The CDR3 nucleotides read TGTGCCAGCACCCGGGACAGAGTTAATTCACCCCTCCACTTT. Translated: CASTRDRVNSPLHF. The chain couples TRBV14 to TRBJ1-6; 7 bases fit TRBD1. Germline CDR1 and CDR2: SGHDN and FVKESK. The CDR3 sequence is 14 residues long. After removal of 7 bases from V and 6 bases from J, the junction contained 6 bases not matched to a gene. The full variable domain, in which reference TRBV14 and TRBJ1-6 provide the parts outside the CDR3, is EAGVTQFPSHSVIEKGQTVTLRCDPISGHDNLYWYRRVMGKEIKFLLHFVKESKQDESGMPNNRFLAERTGGTYSTLKVQPAELEDSGVYFCASTRDRVNSPLHFGNGTRLTVT.

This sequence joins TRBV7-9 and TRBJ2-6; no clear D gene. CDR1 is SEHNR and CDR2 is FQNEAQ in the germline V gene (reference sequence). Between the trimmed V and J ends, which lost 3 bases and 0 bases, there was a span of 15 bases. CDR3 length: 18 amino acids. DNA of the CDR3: TGTGCCAGCAGCTTCTTGGGCAGACCAATCTCTGGGGCCAACGTCCTGACTTTC. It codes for CASSFLGRPISGANVLTF.

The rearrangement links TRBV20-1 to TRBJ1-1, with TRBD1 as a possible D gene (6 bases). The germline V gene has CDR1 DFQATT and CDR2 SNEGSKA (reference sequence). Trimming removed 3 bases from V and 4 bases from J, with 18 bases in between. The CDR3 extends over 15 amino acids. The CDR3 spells CSASRRDKDSTEAFF. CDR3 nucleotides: TGCAGTGCTAGCCGCCGGGACAAGGATTCCACTGAAGCTTTCTTT.

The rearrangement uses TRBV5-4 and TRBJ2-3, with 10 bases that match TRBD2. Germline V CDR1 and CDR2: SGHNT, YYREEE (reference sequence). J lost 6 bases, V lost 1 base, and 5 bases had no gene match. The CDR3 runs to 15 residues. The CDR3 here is CASSLYGLAEDTQYF. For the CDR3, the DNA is TGTGCCAGCAGCTTGTATGGACTAGCGGAGGATACGCAGTATTTT.

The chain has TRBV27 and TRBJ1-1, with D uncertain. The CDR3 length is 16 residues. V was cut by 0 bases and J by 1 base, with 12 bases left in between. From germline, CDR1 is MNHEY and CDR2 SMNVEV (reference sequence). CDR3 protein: CASSLSYGWQNTEAFF. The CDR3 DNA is TGTGCCAGCAGTTTATCTTACGGGTGGCAGAACACTGAAGCTTTCTTT.

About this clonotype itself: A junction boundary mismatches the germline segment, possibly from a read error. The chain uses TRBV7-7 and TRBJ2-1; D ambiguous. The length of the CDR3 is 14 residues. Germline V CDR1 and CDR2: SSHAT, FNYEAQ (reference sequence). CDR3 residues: CASSLGPFYNEQFF. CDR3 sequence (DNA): TGTGCTAGCAGCTTAGGTCCCTTCTACAATGAGCAGTTCTTC.

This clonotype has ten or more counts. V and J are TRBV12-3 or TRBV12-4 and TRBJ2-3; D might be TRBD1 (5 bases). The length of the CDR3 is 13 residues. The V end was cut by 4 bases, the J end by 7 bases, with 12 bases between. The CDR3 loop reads CASSSLDSYTQYF. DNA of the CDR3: TGTGCCAGCAGTTCTCTTGACAGTTATACGCAGTATTTT.

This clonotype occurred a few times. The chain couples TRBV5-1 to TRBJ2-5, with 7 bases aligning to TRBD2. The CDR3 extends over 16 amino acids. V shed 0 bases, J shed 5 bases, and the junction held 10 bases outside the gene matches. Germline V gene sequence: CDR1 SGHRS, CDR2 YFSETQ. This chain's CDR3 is CASSLGSGGRLETQYF. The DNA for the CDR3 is TGCGCCAGCAGCTTGGGGTCGGGAGGAAGGCTGGAGACCCAGTACTTC. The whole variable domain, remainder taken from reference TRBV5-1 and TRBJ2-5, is KAGVTQTPRYLIKTRGQQVTLSCSPISGHRSVSWYQQTPGQGLQFLFEYFSETQRNKGNFPGRFSGRQFSNSRSEMNVSTLELGDSALYLCASSLGSGGRLETQYFGPGTRLLVL.

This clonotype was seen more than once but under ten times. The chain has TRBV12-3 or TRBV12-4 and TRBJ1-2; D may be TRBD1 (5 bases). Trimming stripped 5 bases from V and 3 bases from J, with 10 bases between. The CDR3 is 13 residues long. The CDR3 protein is CASSPKTDYGYTF. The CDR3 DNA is TGTGCCAGCAGTCCAAAGACAGACTATGGCTACACCTTC.

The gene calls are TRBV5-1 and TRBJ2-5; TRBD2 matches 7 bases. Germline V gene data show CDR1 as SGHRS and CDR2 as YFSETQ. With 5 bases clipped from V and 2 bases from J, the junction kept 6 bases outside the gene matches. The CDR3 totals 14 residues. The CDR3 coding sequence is TGCGCCAGCAGTTATCAGCGGGGACAAGAGACCCAGTACTTC. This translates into CASSYQRGQETQYF.

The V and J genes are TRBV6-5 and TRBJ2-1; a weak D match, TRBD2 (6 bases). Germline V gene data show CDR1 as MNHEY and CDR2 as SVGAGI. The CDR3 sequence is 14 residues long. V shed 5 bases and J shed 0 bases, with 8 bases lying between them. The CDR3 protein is CASSHGSSYNEQFF. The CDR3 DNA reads TGTGCCAGCAGTCACGGGAGCTCCTACAATGAGCAGTTCTTC.

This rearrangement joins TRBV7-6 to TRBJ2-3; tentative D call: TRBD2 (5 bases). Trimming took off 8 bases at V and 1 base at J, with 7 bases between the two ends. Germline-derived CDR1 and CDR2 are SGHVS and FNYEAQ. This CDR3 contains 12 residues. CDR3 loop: CASAGGTDTQYF. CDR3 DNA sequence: TGTGCCAGCGCCGGGGGCACAGATACGCAGTATTTT.

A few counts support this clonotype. The CDR3 DNA follows: TGTGCCAGCAGTCCCATTTCGAACACTGAAGCTTTCTTT. It codes for CASSPISNTEAFF. The chain recombines TRBV6-2 or TRBV6-3 with TRBJ1-1, with no clear D. Per the germline V gene, CDR1 is MNHEY and CDR2 is SVGEGT. Trimming took off 5 bases at V and 1 base at J, with 8 bases between the two ends. The CDR3 runs 13 residues.

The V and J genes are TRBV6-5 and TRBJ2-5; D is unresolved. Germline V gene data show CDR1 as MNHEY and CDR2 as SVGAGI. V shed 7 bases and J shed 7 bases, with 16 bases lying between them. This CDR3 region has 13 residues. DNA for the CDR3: TGTGCCAGCACCTCCCGAGGACCCGGGACCCAGTACTTC. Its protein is CASTSRGPGTQYF.

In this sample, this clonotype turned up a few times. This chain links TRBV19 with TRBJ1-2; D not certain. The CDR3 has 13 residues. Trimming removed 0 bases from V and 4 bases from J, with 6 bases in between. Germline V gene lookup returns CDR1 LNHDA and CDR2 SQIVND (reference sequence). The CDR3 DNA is TGTGCCAGTAGTATAGATCGCATCTATGGCTACACCTTC. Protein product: CASSIDRIYGYTF.